This is a list of T cell receptor beta chains from one sample in a study of type 1 regulatory T cells. Their cognate antigens are unknown. Using its own MiXCR run on the reads, TCRdb lists one record per CDR3 protein. The table has over 55,000 distinct CDR3 sequences, 45% to 50% seen once. Sequenced: cultured non-Tr1 T cells, either the whole culture or a sorted T cell fraction (not recorded which). These receptors were taken from a human donor in good health. Each CDR3 is given with its conserved first and last residue. Fields, in order: CDR3 length, clone size, J gene, D gene, V gene, CDR3 DNA, CDR3 protein. The D gene is left open where the match is weak. Clone size is given for some rows only: seen once, a few or many times, or a class if the clone is expanded.

13,.,TRBJ2-3,TRBD1,TRBV19,TGTGCCAGTACCTCGACAGGGGTGGATACGCAGTATTTT,CASTSTGVDTQYF
16,.,TRBJ1-2,.,TRBV3-1,TGTGCCAGCAGCCAAGGTACGGCCAGCCTTAACTATGGCTACACCTTC,CASSQGTASLNYGYTF
16,.,TRBJ1-2,.,TRBV5-1,TGCGCCAGCAGCTTGGGGGCCATAGGGATCAACTATGGCTACACCTTC,CASSLGAIGINYGYTF
14,.,TRBJ1-1,.,TRBV5-4,TGTGCCAGCAGCTTGGACAGATTGAACACTGAAGCTTTCTTT,CASSLDRLNTEAFF
12,few,TRBJ1-1,.,TRBV6-1,TGTGCCAGCAGGGGCGGGGTGTTCGAAGCTTTCTTT,CASRGGVFEAFF
11,.,TRBJ1-1,.,TRBV20-1,TGCAGTGCTAGACCAAGATTAGAAGCTTTCTTT,CSARPRLEAFF
14,few,TRBJ1-1,.,TRBV5-5,TGTGCCAGCAGCTTTTATAGCGACAGCACTGAAGCTTTCTTT,CASSFYSDSTEAFF
14,few,TRBJ2-2,.,TRBV4-1,TGCGCCAGCAGCCTTCTTGGGGGGTCCGGGGAGCTGTTTTTT,CASSLLGGSGELFF
15,.,TRBJ2-2,.,TRBV6-5,TGTGCCAGCAGTTACGTCTGGCAGGGAGCCGGGGAGCTGTTTTTT,CASSYVWQGAGELFF
12,.,TRBJ1-2,.,TRBV5-6,TGTGCCAGCAGCTTCGGGTTCGGTGGCTACACCTTC,CASSFGFGGYTF
15,.,TRBJ1-4,.,TRBV4-1,TGCGCCAGCAGCCAAGACACTGGAACTAATGAAAAACTGTTTTTT,CASSQDTGTNEKLFF
13,.,TRBJ1-2,.,TRBV18,TGTGCCAGCTCACCGGGGCAGGAGAGTGGCTACACCTTC,CASSPGQESGYTF
16,.,TRBJ2-7,TRBD1,TRBV7-9,TGTGCCAGCAGCAGCCGGACAGGCCGGGGATTGTACGAGCAGTACTTC,CASSSRTGRGLYEQYF
14,few,TRBJ2-7,.,TRBV7-2,TGTGCCAGCAGCTTGGGACGGAACTACGACCAGCAGTACTTC,CASSLGRNYDQQYF
16,.,TRBJ2-7,.,TRBV27,TGTGCCAGCAGTTTACTTGCCAGGAAAAACCCCTACGAGCAGTACTTC,CASSLLARKNPYEQYF
18,.,TRBJ2-1,TRBD2,TRBV7-9,TGTGCCAGCAGCCCCGGTTTTGCGGGGGGGAGCTCCTACAATGAGCAGTTCTTC,CASSPGFAGGSSYNEQFF
17,.,TRBJ2-3,.,TRBV11-2,TGTGCCAGCAGCTTAGATCTTGCGGGGACTAGCACAGATACGCAGTATTTT,CASSLDLAGTSTDTQYF
19,few,TRBJ2-3,TRBD2,TRBV6-2/TRBV6-3,TGTGCCAGCAGGCCTCGGCTTTTTGCTAGCGGGAGAAGCACAGATACGCAGTATTTT,CASRPRLFASGRSTDTQYF
13,.,TRBJ1-2,.,TRBV5-1,TGCGCCAGCAGCCTGGACGTAACCTATGGCTACACCTTC,CASSLDVTYGYTF
14,few,TRBJ2-7,TRBD1,TRBV6-5,TGTGCCAGCAGTCGCCGGGACAGGGGGAACGAGCAGTACTTC,CASSRRDRGNEQYF